The 20 T cell receptor beta chains reported below all come from one sample, sequenced in a study of control samples from healthy donors and cancer patients. Here immunoSEQ multiplex PCR was the method, and the copy in TCRdb shows in-frame clones only, minus some. The sample includes 130,000 or so clones, 91% of them seen just once. Material for sequencing was blood. Source of these receptors: a man younger than 35 in good health.

The V gene is TRBV28, the J gene TRBJ1-4; the D is unclear. Germline CDR1 MDHEN, CDR2 SYDVKM. Trimming took off 6 bases at V and 0 bases at J, with 8 bases between the two ends. The CDR3 is 14 residues long. The CDR3 spells CASRGRATNEKLFF. DNA of the CDR3: TGTGCCAGCAGAGGGAGGGCAACTAATGAAAAACTGTTTTTT.

V gene TRBV4-1 combines with J gene TRBJ1-5; possible D gene TRBD1, 6 bases. Germline assignment: CDR1 MGHRA and CDR2 YSYEKL. The V and J ends lost 2 bases and 2 bases respectively, with 10 bases between them. There are 15 residues in the CDR3. Here the CDR3 DNA reads TGCGCCAGCAGCCAAAACAGGGACCGCAATCAGCCCCAGCATTTT. Encoded protein: CASSQNRDRNQPQHF.

This clone appeared a single time. The V call is TRBV6-5, the J call TRBJ2-7; 7 nucleotides line up with TRBD1. Germline assignment: CDR1 MNHEY and CDR2 SVGAGI. Trimming took 6 bases from V and 2 from J; bases not matched to a gene: 1. The length of the CDR3 is 12 residues. CDR3 nucleotide sequence: TGTGCCAGCAGGCAGGGGGCCTACGAGCAGTACTTC. As protein: CASRQGAYEQYF.

V usage is TRBV5-1 and J usage is TRBJ2-7; 7 positions match TRBD1. J was trimmed by 5 bases and V by 3 bases; bases with no gene match: 2. The CDR3 spans 12 residues. Germline V gene sequence: CDR1 SGHRS, CDR2 YFSETQ. CDR3 loop: CASSSGQDEQYF. In DNA form, the CDR3 reads TGCGCCAGCAGCTCCGGACAGGACGAGCAGTACTTC.

The V gene is TRBV6-2 or TRBV6-3, the J gene TRBJ2-7, with 11 bases identical to TRBD1. CDR3 length equals 14 residues. Losses at the gene ends were 3 bases for V and 5 bases for J; bases not matched to a gene: 3. Germline V gives CDR1 MNHEY, CDR2 SVGEGT. The CDR3 reads CASSYGTGGHEQYF. CDR3 bases: TGTGCCAGCAGTTATGGGACAGGGGGACACGAGCAGTACTTC.

This chain links TRBV5-5 with TRBJ1-4; D may be TRBD1 (6 bases). The CDR3 extends over 14 amino acids. From germline, CDR1 is SGHKS and CDR2 YYEKEE (reference sequence). With 2 bases removed from V and 8 bases from J, the gap between germline ends came to 13 bases. The DNA of the CDR3 is TGTGCCAGCAGCTTTACGGGGGCGGGGGAAAAACTGTTTTTT. The encoded protein is CASSFTGAGEKLFF. Together with reference TRBV5-5 and TRBJ1-4, the CDR3 gives the full variable domain: DAGVTQSPTHLIKTRGQQVTLRCSPISGHKSVSWYQQVLGQGPQFIFQYYEKEERGRGNFPDRFSARQFPNYSSELNVNALLLGDSALYLCASSFTGAGEKLFFGSGTQLSVL.

In regard to this clone: Other nucleotide sequences from this sample produce the same CDR3. The chain carries TRBV7-9 and TRBJ1-3, with 10 positions matching TRBD1. This CDR3 region has 15 residues. The V gene's germline CDR1 is SEHNR and CDR2 FQNEAQ (reference sequence). The V segment lost 5 bases and the J segment 1 base; nucleotides outside the gene matches: 2. DNA for the CDR3: TGTGCCAGCAGCCGACAGGGGGCGTCTGGAAACACCATATATTTT. It specifies CASSRQGASGNTIYF.

This chain joins TRBV20-1 and TRBJ1-2, with D perhaps matching TRBD1 (5 bases). Trimming removed 5 bases at V and 7 bases at J, with 11 bases between. The CDR3 contains 11 residues. Germline CDR1 reads DFQATT; CDR2 reads SNEGSKA (reference sequence). CDR3: CSAYRDGGYTF. In DNA form, the CDR3 reads TGCAGTGCTTATCGGGACGGTGGCTACACCTTC.

The chain couples TRBV12-3 or TRBV12-4 to TRBJ1-1; 7 bases agree with TRBD1. The CDR3 is 13 residues long. Trimming cost V 7 bases and J 5 bases; bases outside gene matches: 7. Here the CDR3 DNA reads TGTGCCAGCAATTTCAGGGGGTTTACTGAAGCTTTCTTT. Protein sequence: CASNFRGFTEAFF.

The V gene is TRBV5-1, the J gene TRBJ2-7; 7 bases map to TRBD1. Germline trimming cut 5 bases from V and 0 bases from J; bases unmatched to any gene: 2. This CDR3 spans 13 amino acids. Germline V lookup: CDR1 SGHRS, CDR2 YFSETQ. CDR3 DNA: TGCGCCAGCAGACGGGACAGCTCCTACGAGCAGTACTTC. Amino acid sequence: CASRRDSSYEQYF.

This chain connects TRBV5-6 to TRBJ2-2; D is perhaps TRBD2 (6 bases). This CDR3 has 14 amino acids. Germline CDR1 SGHDT, CDR2 YYEEEE. Trimming took off 1 base at V and 4 bases at J, with 8 bases between the two ends. The CDR3 protein is CASSLMGGTGELFF. As DNA, the CDR3 is TGTGCCAGCAGCTTGATGGGGGGCACCGGGGAGCTGTTTTTT.

The V and J genes are TRBV19 and TRBJ2-7; 9 bases fit TRBD1. The germline V gene has CDR1 LNHDA and CDR2 SQIVND (reference sequence). The V gene end was trimmed by 6 bases and the J gene end by 3 bases; junction bases not matched to a gene: 6. There are 14 residues in the CDR3. The CDR3 DNA reads TGTGCCAGTAGAGGGACAGGGAGTAACTACGAGCAGTACTTC. It codes for CASRGTGSNYEQYF.

The sample holds one count of this clone. The rearrangement uses TRBV19 and TRBJ2-3; D is perhaps TRBD2 (6 bases). Trimming took 4 bases from V and 3 from J, leaving 14 bases between them. The CDR3 contains 15 residues. Germline V gene data show CDR1 as LNHDA and CDR2 as SQIVND (reference sequence). CDR3 DNA sequence: TGTGCCAGTAGTACCCGATACGGGGGTACAGATACGCAGTATTTT. Translating it yields CASSTRYGGTDTQYF. Complete variable domain (other parts from reference TRBV19 and TRBJ2-3): DGGITQSPKYLFRKEGQNVTLSCEQNLNHDAMYWYRQDPGQGLRLIYYSQIVNDFQKGDIAEGYSVSREKKESFPLTVTSAQKNPTAFYLCASSTRYGGTDTQYFGPGTRLTVL.

The chain couples TRBV7-2 to TRBJ2-3; 14 bases align to TRBD2. Germline CDR1 is SGHTA and CDR2 is FQGNSA. V shed 5 bases, J shed 4 bases, and the junction held 2 bases outside the gene matches. The CDR3 loop spans 15 amino acids. CDR3 sequence: CASSKGLAGADTQYF. For the CDR3, the DNA is TGTGCCAGCAGCAAGGGACTAGCGGGGGCAGATACGCAGTATTTT.

The chain has TRBV7-9 and TRBJ1-1; D call uncertain. The germline V gene encodes CDR1 SEHNR and CDR2 FQNEAQ (reference sequence). Between the trimmed V and J ends, which lost 0 bases and 2 bases, there was a span of 4 bases. The CDR3 is 13 residues long. In DNA form, the CDR3 reads TGTGCCAGCAGCTTAGCGCCAAACACTGAAGCTTTCTTT. It specifies CASSLAPNTEAFF.

The CDR3 region is CASTFLAGSGTGELFF. The CDR3, as DNA: TGTGCCAGCACCTTTCTAGCGGGGTCTGGTACCGGGGAGCTGTTTTTT. V and J are TRBV27 and TRBJ2-2, with 9 bases identical to TRBD2. The CDR3 is made up of 16 amino acids. CDR1 is MNHEY, CDR2 SMNVEV, per germline (reference sequence). Trimming took 7 bases from V and 5 from J; bases not matched to a gene: 11.

The rearrangement links TRBV2 to TRBJ2-3, with 8 nucleotides matching TRBD2. The V gene's germline CDR1 is SNHLY and CDR2 FYNNEI. Losses at the gene ends were 7 bases for V and 2 bases for J; bases not matched to a gene: 14. The CDR3 is 17 amino acids. DNA of the CDR3: TGTGCCAGCACCACTGCTACCAGCGGGGGTAACACAGATACGCAGTATTTT. This encodes CASTTATSGGNTDTQYF.

V usage is TRBV4-3 and J usage is TRBJ2-7, with 9 bases that match TRBD2. J gave up 0 bases and V 0 bases, and 9 bases lay outside the gene matches. CDR3 length: 18 residues. Germline V gene data show CDR1 as LGHNA and CDR2 as YSLEER. Here the CDR3 reads CASSQDWVAGVLSYEQYF. The CDR3, as DNA: TGCGCCAGCAGCCAAGACTGGGTAGCGGGGGTCCTCTCCTACGAGCAGTACTTC.

As to this clone: Distinct nucleotide sequences in the sample also encode this CDR3. V gene TRBV18 combines with J gene TRBJ1-1, with D tentatively TRBD1 (6 bases). The germline gives CDR1 KGHSH, CDR2 LQKENI. The germline V and J ends were trimmed by 3 bases and 3 bases, with 11 bases remaining between them. This CDR3 contains 14 residues. The CDR3 is CASSPGGGHTEAFF. The CDR3 nucleotides read TGTGCCAGCTCACCTGGGGGGGGGCACACTGAAGCTTTCTTT.

The chain recombines TRBV6-5 with TRBJ2-7; 10 bases are a match to TRBD1. The germline V gene has CDR1 MNHEY and CDR2 SVGAGI. The CDR3 extends over 15 amino acids. Trimming took 11 bases from V and 2 from J; bases not matched to a gene: 12. CDR3 region: CAVWARDRGTYEQYF. In DNA form, the CDR3 reads TGTGCCGTGTGGGCCCGGGACAGGGGAACCTACGAGCAGTACTTC.